This T cell receptor (beta chain) derives from a study of T cells after yellow fever vaccination (dated by TCRdb to the late 2010s). Concerning the study at large: Libraries from fractions with low cell numbers were prepared with the SMART-Seq v4 Ultra Low Input RNA kit. Two healthy male donors, one aged 18 to 29 and one aged 30 to 40 years, made up the cohort. Blood was drawn at multiple timepoints before and after primary and secondary immunization, with bulk PBMC replicates and cell subsets isolated. Bulk TCR alpha and beta repertoires were sequenced longitudinally to track T-cell clones before and after primary and booster YFV17D yellow fever vaccination. Here is what the overall study found, with its caveats: Because only a couple of donors were included in the study, the extent to which the findings can be generalized is limited. A small fraction of clonotypes appeared in both the CD4 and CD8 compartments, likely as a result of convergent recombination. Most clones expanded after primary vaccination (around 96% of CD4 and around nine tenths of CD8) were re-detected after the booster, suggesting that broad memory maintenance occurred. The secondary T-cell response was weaker than the primary response but faster, peaking on day 5 instead of day 15. FACS-sorted repertoires could contain abundant contaminating clonotypes from the bulk population, so computational filtering was required.

This clonotype has only a few counts. Its specific antigen is unknown. Base qualities were left out, and no much larger clone turns up one base away. TCR cDNA was synthesized by 5'RACE template switching, through which a universal primer site and unique molecular identifiers were introduced. cDNA synthesis was primed from both the TCR alpha and TCR beta constant segments. Library amplification used two PCR steps, and the second PCR step added sample barcodes and sequencing adapters. Libraries were sequenced on Illumina HiSeq 2500 (2x100 bp) or NovaSeq (2x150 bp). The source study handled its data this way. Demultiplexing of reads and collapsing into UMI consensus sequences were performed with MIGEC, and V(D)J alignment was carried out with MiXCR. Clonotypes responding to the vaccine were identified with edgeR on replicate PBMC samples, with the criteria of FDR below 0.01 and a log2 fold change above 5 up to day 15. CD4 or CD8 identity was assigned to each bulk clonotype according to whether the clonotype was present at higher abundance in the sequenced CD4 repertoire or the sequenced CD8 repertoire. TCRdb reprocessed the public reads (quality trimming at Q25 with fastp, clone calling with MiXCR) and kept in-frame beta chains. CDR3 protein duplicates are merged, each entry listing the most common genes and DNA. Clone size and V and J calls follow TCRdb, not the original study. The sample table lists hundreds of thousands of distinct CDR3 sequences, around an eighth of them with a count of one. The ten largest make up about 14% of the sample.

What this sample's treatment or condition label stands for: live attenuated yellow fever vaccine strain. Two biological replicates of bulk PBMCs were collected at each blood-draw timepoint. A standard Ficoll-Paque protocol was used to isolate PBMCs from peripheral blood. TriZol was used to extract RNA from bulk PBMCs, from CD4 and CD8 fractions, and from dextramer-positive and dextramer-negative fractions. Sequenced here: PBMCs, sampled on the day of the yellow fever booster vaccination. The sequence derives from a man aged 30 to 45 who received the YFV17D yellow fever vaccine.

The DNA sequence reads TGCAGTGCTAGAGATTGGAGTAGCTCCGCAGATACGCAGTATTTT. The resulting protein is CSARDWSSSADTQYF. The chain links TRBV20-1 with TRBJ2-3; the D gene assignment is ambiguous. CDR1 and CDR2 are drawn from the germline V gene (reference sequence): DFQATT, SNEGSKA. Measured from the cysteine to the phenylalanine, the CDR3 is 15 residues long. Of the read, only the CDR3 DNA is kept; its 45 bases are in frame from base 1. The junction shows trimming of 0 bases on V and 4 bases on J, plus 14 bases between the germline ends.